Listed here are 8 T cell receptor beta chains from one sample, sequenced in a study of early T cells in non-severe SARS-CoV-2 infection. TCRdb re-derived calls from the 5' RACE reads in MiXCR, one entry per CDR3 protein. The data show tens of thousands of distinct CDR3 sequences, around 12% seen once. Sequenced: whole blood. Receptor source: an adult who was a healthcare worker with PCR-confirmed SARS-CoV-2 infection or an uninfected control (not recorded which).

In this sample, this clonotype turned up a few times. The chain has TRBV29-1 and TRBJ1-5; 8 bases fit TRBD1. Germline V gene lookup returns CDR1 SQVTM and CDR2 ANQGSEA. The CDR3 has 13 amino acids. The junction had 3 bases not matched to a gene; V was cut back by 4 bases and J by 4 bases. The CDR3 DNA follows: TGCAGCGTTGCCCAGGGGGCAAATCAGCCCCAGCATTTT. Translating gives CSVAQGANQPQHF.

This clonotype was recorded many times. The chain links TRBV7-9 to TRBJ2-3, with 8 bases matching TRBD1. J lost 0 bases, V lost 2 bases, and 10 bases had no gene match. The germline V gene encodes CDR1 SEHNR and CDR2 FQNEAQ (reference sequence). This CDR3 comprises 18 residues. The CDR3 region has the DNA TGTGCCAGCAGCTTATTCGGAGCAGGGGGCTCGAGCACAGATACGCAGTATTTT. Residues: CASSLFGAGGSSTDTQYF.

In its sample, this clonotype was seen many times. The chain is built from TRBV29-1 and TRBJ2-5; TRBD1 or TRBD2 may be the D gene (5 bases each). The CDR3 is 12 amino acids. Trimming cost V 4 bases and J 3 bases, with 9 bases left between them. Germline CDR1 and CDR2: SQVTM and ANQGSEA. CDR3 residues: CSVVRGEETQYF. CDR3 coding DNA: TGCAGCGTTGTCCGAGGGGAAGAGACCCAGTACTTC.

The chain recombines TRBV28 with TRBJ2-1; the D is unclear. Trimming removed 5 bases from V and 6 bases from J, with 14 bases in between. This CDR3 region has 14 residues. CDR1 is MDHEN and CDR2 is SYDVKM in the germline V gene. The DNA for the CDR3 is TGTGCCAGCAGTCCCGGGCCCAGATTCAATGAGCAGTTCTTC. Protein product: CASSPGPRFNEQFF.

This clonotype occurred many times. The chain employs TRBV3-2 and TRBJ2-5. TRBV3-2 has pseudogene status. The CDR3 loop spans 17 amino acids. CDR3 sequence: CASSQVCGQTYQETQYF. The CDR3 DNA sequence: TGTGCCAGCAGCCAAGTGTGCGGTCAGACGTACCAAGAGACCCAGTACTTC.

This clonotype has a count of ten or more. J is TRBJ2-7 and V is TRBV4-1; unclear D gene. The CDR3 totals 11 residues. Germline lookup yields CDR1 MGHRA and CDR2 YSYEKL. Deletions cut 1 base from V and 5 bases from J, with 3 bases between. Here the CDR3 reads CASSQGDEQYF. The CDR3 DNA reads as TGCGCCAGCAGCCAAGGGGACGAGCAGTACTTC.

The sample holds many counts of this clonotype. J is TRBJ2-5 and V is TRBV20-1; 10 bases fit TRBD2. The CDR3 extends over 17 amino acids. Germline lookup yields CDR1 DFQATT and CDR2 SNEGSKA (reference sequence). V was clipped by 1 base and J by 7 bases; unmatched bases: 15. In DNA, the CDR3 is TGCAGTGCTAGAGGGTACAGCGGGGGGGCCCTCGCTGGGACCCAGTACTTC. Its translation is CSARGYSGGALAGTQYF.

This clonotype turned up a few times. The chain recombines TRBV29-1 with TRBJ2-3; possible D gene TRBD2, 5 bases. The CDR3 has 15 amino acids. Germline-derived CDR1 and CDR2 are SQVTM and ANQGSEA. Trimming shortened V by 5 bases and J by 1 base, and 16 bases separated the two germline ends. Here the CDR3 DNA reads TGCAGCGTTATGCAGCGGACCCGCGGCACAGATACGCAGTATTTT. It yields the protein CSVMQRTRGTDTQYF.